The clone carrying this T cell receptor (beta chain) was counted ten times or more. This CDR3 has 12 amino acids. V was clipped by 1 base and J by 2 bases, with 2 bases between them. Germline CDR1 reads LGHNA; CDR2 reads YSLEER. TCRdb redid the calling of the RT-PCR reads with MiXCR, one entry per CDR3 protein. Counted here are approximately 38,000 distinct CDR3 sequences, 30% to 40% occurring once; the ten biggest clones make up 60% to 80%. This sample was taken from a study of patients and donors after allogeneic stem cell transplantation. The sequencing sample was made of blood, either unsorted or a sorted T cell fraction (not recorded which). The TCR comes from a human donor who was either an allogeneic HSCT recipient or a stem cell or donor lymphocyte infusion donor (not recorded which). It is not recorded whose cells these are; they may come from a transplant donor. The chain couples TRBV4-3 to TRBJ1-2, with unresolved D. The CDR3, as DNA: TGCGCCAGCAGCCAAGGAAACTATGGCTACACCTTC. Encoded protein: CASSQGNYGYTF.